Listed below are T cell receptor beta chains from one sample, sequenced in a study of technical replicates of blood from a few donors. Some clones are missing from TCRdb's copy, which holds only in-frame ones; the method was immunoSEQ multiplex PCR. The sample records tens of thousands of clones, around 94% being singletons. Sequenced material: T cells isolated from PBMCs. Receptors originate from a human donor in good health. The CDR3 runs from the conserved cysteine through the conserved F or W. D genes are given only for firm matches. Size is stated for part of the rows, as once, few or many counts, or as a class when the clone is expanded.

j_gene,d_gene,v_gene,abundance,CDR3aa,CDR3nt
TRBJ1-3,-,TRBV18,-,CASSPRSVGSSGNTIYF,TGTGCCAGCTCACCGCGGTCGGTTGGCAGCTCTGGAAACACCATATATTTT
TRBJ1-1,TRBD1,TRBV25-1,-,CASSPPGQGAEAFF,TGTGCCAGCAGTCCCCCCGGACAGGGTGCTGAAGCTTTCTTT
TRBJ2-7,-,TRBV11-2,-,CASSPRGEATYEQYF,TGTGCCAGCAGCCCCCGCGGGGAGGCCACCTACGAGCAGTACTTC
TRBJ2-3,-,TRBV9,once,CASSELEMDTQYF,TGTGCCAGCAGCGAGCTAGAGATGGATACGCAGTATTTT
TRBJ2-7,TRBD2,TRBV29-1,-,CSVEWLAGGRKGNEQYF,TGCAGCGTTGAATGGCTAGCGGGGGGGCGAAAAGGAAACGAGCAGTACTTC
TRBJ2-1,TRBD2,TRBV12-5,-,CASAAGLAGGEQFF,TGTGCTAGTGCCGCCGGCCTAGCGGGTGGAGAGCAGTTCTTC
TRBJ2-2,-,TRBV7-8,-,CASSVDAGTGELFF,TGTGCCAGCAGCGTAGACGCGGGGACCGGGGAGCTGTTTTTT
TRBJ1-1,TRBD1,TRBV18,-,CASSPGTVNTEAFF,TGTGCCAGCTCACCCGGGACAGTGAACACTGAAGCTTTCTTT
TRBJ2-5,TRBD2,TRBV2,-,CASRTPTSGQKTQYF,TGTGCCAGCCGTACGCCGACTAGCGGTCAGAAGACCCAGTACTTC
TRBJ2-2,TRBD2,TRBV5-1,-,CASSLGGLAGDTGELFF,TGCGCCAGCAGCTTGGGAGGACTAGCAGGAGACACCGGGGAGCTGTTTTTT
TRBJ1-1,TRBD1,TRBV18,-,CASSLDRGNTEAFF,TGTGCCAGCTCACTCGACAGGGGGAACACTGAAGCTTTCTTT
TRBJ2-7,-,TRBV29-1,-,CSVEGKQDSPPYEQYF,TGCAGCGTTGAAGGGAAACAGGACAGCCCGCCCTACGAGCAGTACTTC
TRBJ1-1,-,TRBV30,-,CAWSTSGLRKAFF,TGTGCCTGGTCTACGTCCGGGTTAAGGAAAGCTTTCTTT
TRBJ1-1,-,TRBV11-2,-,CASSLKRVSVNTEAFF,TGTGCCAGCAGCTTAAAACGGGTTAGTGTGAACACTGAAGCTTTCTTT
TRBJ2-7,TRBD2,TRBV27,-,CASRREGLGEQYF,TGTGCCAGTCGACGGGAGGGCCTCGGCGAGCAGTACTTC
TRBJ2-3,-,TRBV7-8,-,CASSLVPPQSGTDTQYF,TGTGCCAGCAGCTTAGTTCCCCCACAGAGTGGCACAGATACGCAGTATTTT
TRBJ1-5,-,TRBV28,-,CASSLQGNQPQHF,TGTGCCAGCAGTTTACAGGGGAACCAGCCCCAGCATTTT
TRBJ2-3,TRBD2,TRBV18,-,CASSPGTSGPLTDTQYF,TGTGCCAGCTCACCCGGGACTAGCGGCCCACTCACAGATACGCAGTATTTT
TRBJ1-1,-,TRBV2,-,CASIGLLNTEAFF,TGTGCCAGCATCGGGTTATTGAACACTGAAGCTTTCTTT
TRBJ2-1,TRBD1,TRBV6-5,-,CATARDSYNEQFF,TGTGCCACCGCCCGGGACAGCTACAATGAGCAGTTCTTC